A selection of T cell receptor beta chains follows, all from one sample in a study of regulatory T cells in long-lasting Graves disease. A single record per CDR3 protein comes from TCRdb applying MiXCR to the multiplex PCR reads. Here the sample spans around 250,000 distinct CDR3 sequences, around a sixth being singletons. A further study also used this sample, focusing on T cells in Graves' hyperthyroidism and ophthalmopathy.

The sequencing used peripheral blood mononuclear cells (PBMCs), collected at new diagnosis, from a patient treated with antithyroid drugs. The receptors shown here come from a woman aged 25-40 years with Graves disease. The CDR3 runs from the conserved cysteine through the conserved F or W. D genes are given only for firm matches. The size of a clone is reported for some rows only, either as once, few or many, or as a class for expanded clones.

>TRBV12-3/TRBV12-4|TRBJ2-7|TRBD1|many
CASSTGTGYEQYF
TGTGCCAGCAGTACCGGGACAGGGTACGAGCAGTACTTC
>TRBV10-3|TRBJ1-6|NA|many
CAISEAGSENSPLHF
TGTGCCATCAGTGAAGCTGGGTCCGAAAATTCACCCCTCCACTTT
>TRBV7-6|TRBJ2-5|NA|many
CASSLSRRTVLQETQYF
TGTGCCAGCAGCTTATCGCGTAGGACAGTTCTACAAGAGACCCAGTACTTC
>TRBV20-1|TRBJ2-1|TRBD2|NA
CSGGGGTSDNGQFF
TGCAGTGGAGGAGGGGGGACTAGCGACAATGGGCAGTTCTTC
>TRBV19|TRBJ2-7|NA|few
CASSMSPTASEQYF
TGTGCCAGTAGTATGAGCCCAACAGCGAGCGAGCAGTACTTC
>TRBV20-1|TRBJ2-2|NA|many
CSARDQRALGELFF
TGCAGTGCTAGAGACCAGAGGGCCCTCGGGGAGCTGTTTTTT
>TRBV7-2|TRBJ1-1|TRBD1|many
CASSTGQARGMNTEAFF
TGTGCCAGCAGCACCGGACAGGCCCGGGGGATGAACACTGAAGCTTTCTTT
>TRBV20-1|TRBJ2-7|TRBD1|NA
CSASSPSPGQGSYEQYF
TGCAGTGCTAGCTCCCCAAGCCCGGGACAGGGGTCCTACGAGCAGTACTTC
>TRBV2|TRBJ1-4|TRBD1|many
CASTSGQGNEKLFF
TGTGCCAGCACCTCCGGACAGGGGAATGAAAAACTGTTTTTT
>TRBV6-1|TRBJ2-6|NA|few
CASSLARANVLTF
TGTGCCAGCAGTCTAGCAAGGGCCAACGTCCTGACTTTC
>TRBV2|TRBJ1-1|NA|many
CASELADTEAFF
TGTGCCAGCGAATTGGCGGACACTGAAGCTTTCTTT
>TRBV20-1|TRBJ2-1|TRBD2|NA
CSATLQTSGVFYNEQFF
TGCAGTGCTACCCTACAGACTAGCGGGGTTTTCTACAATGAGCAGTTCTTC
>TRBV6-1|TRBJ1-5|NA|many
CASSEGLIWRAGQPQHF
TGTGCCAGCAGTGAAGGATTAATTTGGAGGGCTGGACAGCCCCAGCATTTT
>TRBV27|TRBJ2-7|TRBD1|many
CASTKRFGGTGIHEQYF
TGTGCCAGCACCAAACGATTCGGGGGGACAGGGATCCACGAGCAGTACTTC
>TRBV24-1|TRBJ2-1|NA|NA
CATSDHRASSYNEQFF
TGTGCCACCAGTGATCACAGGGCCAGCTCCTACAATGAGCAGTTCTTC
>TRBV11-2|TRBJ1-5|NA|many
CASSLAPWEPQHF
TGTGCCAGCAGCTTAGCCCCGTGGGAGCCCCAGCATTTT
>TRBV7-9|TRBJ1-1|TRBD1|many
CASSLWTGGVFEAFF
TGTGCCAGCAGCTTGTGGACAGGGGGCGTCTTTGAAGCTTTCTTT
>TRBV13|TRBJ2-3|NA|many
CASSYTGYLADTQYF
TGTGCCAGCAGCTATACAGGGTACCTAGCAGATACGCAGTATTTT
>TRBV19|TRBJ1-2|NA|many
CASSLGRQRGYTF
TGTGCCAGTAGTCTGGGACGTCAACGCGGCTACACCTTC